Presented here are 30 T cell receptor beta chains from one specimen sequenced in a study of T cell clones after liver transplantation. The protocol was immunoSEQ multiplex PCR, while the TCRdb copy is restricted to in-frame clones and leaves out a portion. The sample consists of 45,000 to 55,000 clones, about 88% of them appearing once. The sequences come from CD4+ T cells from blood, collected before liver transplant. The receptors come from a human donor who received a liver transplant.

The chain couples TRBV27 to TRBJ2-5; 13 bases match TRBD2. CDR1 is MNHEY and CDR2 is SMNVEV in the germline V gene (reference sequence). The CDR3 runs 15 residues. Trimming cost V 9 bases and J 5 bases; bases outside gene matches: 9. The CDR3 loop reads CASRPGLAGVETQYF. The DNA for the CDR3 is TGTGCCAGTAGACCCGGACTAGCGGGAGTTGAGACCCAGTACTTC.

Here the CDR3 DNA reads TGTGCCAGTAGTCAAATACAGGGCTACGAGCAGTACTTC. It encodes CASSQIQGYEQYF. This rearrangement joins TRBV19 to TRBJ2-7; D is perhaps TRBD1 (6 bases). The CDR3 is made up of 13 amino acids. The V and J ends lost 5 bases and 3 bases respectively, with 11 bases between them. Per the germline V gene, CDR1 is LNHDA and CDR2 is SQIVND (reference sequence).

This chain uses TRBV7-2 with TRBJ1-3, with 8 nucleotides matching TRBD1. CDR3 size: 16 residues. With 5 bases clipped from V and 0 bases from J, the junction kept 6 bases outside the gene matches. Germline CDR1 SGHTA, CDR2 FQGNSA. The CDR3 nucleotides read TGTGCCAGCAGCGAGACAGGGGCCGGCTCTGGAAACACCATATATTTT. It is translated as CASSETGAGSGNTIYF.

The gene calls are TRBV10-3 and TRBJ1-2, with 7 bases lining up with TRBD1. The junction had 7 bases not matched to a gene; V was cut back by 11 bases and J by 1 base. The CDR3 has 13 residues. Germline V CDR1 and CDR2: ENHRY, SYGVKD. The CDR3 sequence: CALQGTDNYGYTF. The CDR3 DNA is TGTGCCCTCCAGGGGACAGATAACTATGGCTACACCTTC.

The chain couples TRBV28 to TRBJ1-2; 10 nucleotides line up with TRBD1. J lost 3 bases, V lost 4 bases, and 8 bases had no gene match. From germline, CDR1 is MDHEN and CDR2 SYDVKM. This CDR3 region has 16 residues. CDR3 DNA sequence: TGTGCCAGCAGTTCGGCGCTAGGACAGGGGGACTATGGCTACACCTTC. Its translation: CASSSALGQGDYGYTF.

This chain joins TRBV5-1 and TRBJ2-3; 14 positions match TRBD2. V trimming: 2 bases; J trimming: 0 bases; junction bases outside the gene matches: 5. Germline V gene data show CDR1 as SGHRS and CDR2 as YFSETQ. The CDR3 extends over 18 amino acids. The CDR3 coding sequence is TGCGCCAGCAGCTTCGGGACTAGCGGGAGTAGTAGCACAGATACGCAGTATTTT. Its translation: CASSFGTSGSSSTDTQYF.

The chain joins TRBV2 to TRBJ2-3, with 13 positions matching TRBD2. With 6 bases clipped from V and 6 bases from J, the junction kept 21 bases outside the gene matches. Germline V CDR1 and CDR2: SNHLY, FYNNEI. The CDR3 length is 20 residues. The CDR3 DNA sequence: TGTGCCAGCAGAAAAAGAGCCACTAGCGGGAGGGCCCCGCAGTCGGATACGCAGTATTTT. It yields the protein CASRKRATSGRAPQSDTQYF.

CDR3 sequence reads: CASSLSSGTGVEKLFF. CDR3 sequence (DNA): TGTGCCAGCAGTTTATCCTCGGGGACAGGGGTTGAAAAACTGTTTTTT. The rearrangement uses TRBV28 and TRBJ1-4; 10 bases agree with TRBD1. The CDR3 length is 16 residues. V was clipped by 1 base and J by 7 bases; unmatched bases: 6. In germline, CDR1 is MDHEN, CDR2 SYDVKM.

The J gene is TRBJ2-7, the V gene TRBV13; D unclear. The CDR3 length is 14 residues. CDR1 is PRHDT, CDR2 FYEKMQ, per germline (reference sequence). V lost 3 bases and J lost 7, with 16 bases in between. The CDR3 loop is CASSLYIWGGEQYF. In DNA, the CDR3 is TGTGCCAGCAGCTTGTACATCTGGGGTGGGGAGCAGTACTTC.

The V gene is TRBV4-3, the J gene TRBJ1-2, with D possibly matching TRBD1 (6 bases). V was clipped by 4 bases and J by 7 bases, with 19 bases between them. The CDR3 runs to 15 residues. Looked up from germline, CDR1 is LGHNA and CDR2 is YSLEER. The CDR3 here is CASSPRTEVIRGYTF. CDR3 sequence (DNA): TGCGCCAGCAGCCCTAGGACAGAGGTAATTCGTGGCTACACCTTC.

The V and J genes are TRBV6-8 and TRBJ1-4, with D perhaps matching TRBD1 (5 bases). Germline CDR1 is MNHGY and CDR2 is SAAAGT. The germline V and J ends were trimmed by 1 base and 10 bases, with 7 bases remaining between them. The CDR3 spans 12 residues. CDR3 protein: CASSYYQGKLFF. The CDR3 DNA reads TGTGCCAGCAGTTACTATCAGGGAAAACTGTTTTTT.

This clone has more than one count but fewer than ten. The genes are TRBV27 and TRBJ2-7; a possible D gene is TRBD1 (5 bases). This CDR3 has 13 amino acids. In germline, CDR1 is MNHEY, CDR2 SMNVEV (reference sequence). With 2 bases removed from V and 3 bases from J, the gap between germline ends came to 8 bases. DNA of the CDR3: TGTGCCAGCAGTTTAATAAGGGGCTACGAGCAGTACTTC. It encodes CASSLIRGYEQYF.

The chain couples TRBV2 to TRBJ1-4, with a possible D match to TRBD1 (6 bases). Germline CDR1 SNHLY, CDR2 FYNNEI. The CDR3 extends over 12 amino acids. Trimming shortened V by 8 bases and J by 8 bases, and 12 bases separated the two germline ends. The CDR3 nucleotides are TGTGCCAGCGTTCGGCAGGGGGAAAAACTGTTTTTT. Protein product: CASVRQGEKLFF.

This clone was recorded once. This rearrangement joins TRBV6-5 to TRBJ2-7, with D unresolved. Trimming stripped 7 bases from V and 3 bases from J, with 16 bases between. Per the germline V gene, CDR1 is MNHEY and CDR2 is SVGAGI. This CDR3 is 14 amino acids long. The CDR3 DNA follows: TGTGCCAGCACCAACCCGCGTGGCCGCTACGAGCAGTACTTC. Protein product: CASTNPRGRYEQYF.

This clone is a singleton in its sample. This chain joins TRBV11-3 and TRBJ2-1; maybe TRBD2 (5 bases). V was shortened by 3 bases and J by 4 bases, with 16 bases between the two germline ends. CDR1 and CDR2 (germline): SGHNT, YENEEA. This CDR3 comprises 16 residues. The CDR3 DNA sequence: TGTGCCAGCAGCTTTGAGGCCAACACTAGGTACAATGAGCAGTTCTTC. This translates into CASSFEANTRYNEQFF.

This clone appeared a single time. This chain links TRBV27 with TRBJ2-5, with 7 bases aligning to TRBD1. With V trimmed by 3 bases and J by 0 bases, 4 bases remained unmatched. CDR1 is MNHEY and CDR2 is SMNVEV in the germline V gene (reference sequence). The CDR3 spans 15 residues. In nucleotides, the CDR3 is TGTGCCAGCAGTTTTGACAGGGCAAACCAAGAGACCCAGTACTTC. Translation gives CASSFDRANQETQYF.

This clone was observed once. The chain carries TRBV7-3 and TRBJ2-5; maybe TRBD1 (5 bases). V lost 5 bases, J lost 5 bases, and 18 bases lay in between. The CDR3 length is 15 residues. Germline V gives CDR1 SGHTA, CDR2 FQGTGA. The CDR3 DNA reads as TGTGCCAGCAGCCTCCAGGGTGGTGTCGGGGAGACCCAGTACTTC. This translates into CASSLQGGVGETQYF.

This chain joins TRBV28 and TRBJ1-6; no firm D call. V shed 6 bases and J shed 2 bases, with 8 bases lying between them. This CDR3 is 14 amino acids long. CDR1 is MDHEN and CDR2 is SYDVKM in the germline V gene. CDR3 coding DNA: TGTGCCAGCAGCCGCGGGACCTATAATTCACCCCTCCACTTT. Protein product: CASSRGTYNSPLHF.

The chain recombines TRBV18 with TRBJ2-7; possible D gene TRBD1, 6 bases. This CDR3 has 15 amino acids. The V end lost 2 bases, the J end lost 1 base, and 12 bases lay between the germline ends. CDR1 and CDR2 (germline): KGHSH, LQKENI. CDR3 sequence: CASSPRQAGSYEQYF. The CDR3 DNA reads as TGTGCCAGCTCACCAAGACAGGCCGGATCCTACGAGCAGTACTTC. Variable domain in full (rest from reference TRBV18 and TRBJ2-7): NAGVMQNPRHLVRRRGQEARLRCSPMKGHSHVYWYRQLPEEGLKFMVYLQKENIIDESGMPKERFSAEFPKEGPSILRIQQVVRGDSAAYFCASSPRQAGSYEQYFGPGTRLTVT.

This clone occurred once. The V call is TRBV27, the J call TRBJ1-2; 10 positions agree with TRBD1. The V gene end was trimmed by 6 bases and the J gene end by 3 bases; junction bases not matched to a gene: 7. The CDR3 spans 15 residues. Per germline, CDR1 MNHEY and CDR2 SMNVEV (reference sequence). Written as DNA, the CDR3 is TGTGCCAGCAGGGGAAGACAGGGGGCGGACTATGGCTACACCTTC. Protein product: CASRGRQGADYGYTF.

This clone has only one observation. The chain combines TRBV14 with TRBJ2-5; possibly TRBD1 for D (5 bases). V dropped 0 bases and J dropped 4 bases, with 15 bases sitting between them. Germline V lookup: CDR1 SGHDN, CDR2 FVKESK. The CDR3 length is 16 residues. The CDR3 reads CASSQDRSRVGETQYF. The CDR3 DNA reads TGTGCCAGCAGCCAAGATAGAAGCAGGGTCGGAGAGACCCAGTACTTC.

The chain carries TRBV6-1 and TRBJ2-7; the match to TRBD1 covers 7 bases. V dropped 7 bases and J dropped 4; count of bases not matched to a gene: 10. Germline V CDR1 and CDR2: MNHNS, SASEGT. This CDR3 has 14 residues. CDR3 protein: CASTRQGLIYEQYF. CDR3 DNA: TGTGCCAGCACAAGACAGGGATTGATATACGAGCAGTACTTC.

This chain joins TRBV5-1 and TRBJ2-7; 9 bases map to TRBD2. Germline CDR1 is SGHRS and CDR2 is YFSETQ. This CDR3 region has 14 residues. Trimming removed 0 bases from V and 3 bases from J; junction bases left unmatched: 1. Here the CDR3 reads CASSLEAGGYEQYF. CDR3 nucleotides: TGCGCCAGCAGCTTGGAAGCGGGGGGCTACGAGCAGTACTTC.

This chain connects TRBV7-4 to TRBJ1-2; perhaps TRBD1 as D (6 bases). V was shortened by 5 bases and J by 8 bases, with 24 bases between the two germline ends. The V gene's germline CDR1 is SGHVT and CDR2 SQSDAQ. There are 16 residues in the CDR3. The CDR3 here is CASSLLLRGVRSGYTF. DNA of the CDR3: TGTGCCAGCAGCCTCCTTTTGAGGGGGGTACGGAGCGGCTACACCTTC.

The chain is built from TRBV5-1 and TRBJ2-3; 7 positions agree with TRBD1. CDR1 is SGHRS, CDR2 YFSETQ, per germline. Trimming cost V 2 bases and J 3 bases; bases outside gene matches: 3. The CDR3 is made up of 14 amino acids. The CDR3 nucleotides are TGCGCCAGCAGCTTAGGGGGCAGTACAGATACGCAGTATTTT. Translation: CASSLGGSTDTQYF.

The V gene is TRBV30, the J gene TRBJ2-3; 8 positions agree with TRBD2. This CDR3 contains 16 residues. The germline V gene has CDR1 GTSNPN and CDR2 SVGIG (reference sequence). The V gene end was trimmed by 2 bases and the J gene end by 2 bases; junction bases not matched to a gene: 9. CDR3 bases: TGTGCCTGGAGTTCGTCCAGCGGGGGCCTCACAGATACGCAGTATTTT. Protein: CAWSSSSGGLTDTQYF. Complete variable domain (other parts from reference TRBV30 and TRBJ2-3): SQTIHQWPATLVQPVGSPLSLECTVEGTSNPNLYWYRQAAGRGLQLLFYSVGIGQISSEVPQNLSASRPQDRQFILSSKKLLLSDSGFYLCAWSSSSGGLTDTQYFGPGTRLTVL.

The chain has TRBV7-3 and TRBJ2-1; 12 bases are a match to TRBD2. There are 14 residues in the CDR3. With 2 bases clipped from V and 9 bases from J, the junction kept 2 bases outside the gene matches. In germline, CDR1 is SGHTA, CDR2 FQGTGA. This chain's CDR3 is CASSLLGLAGEQFF. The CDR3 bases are TGTGCCAGCAGCTTATTGGGACTAGCGGGTGAGCAGTTCTTC. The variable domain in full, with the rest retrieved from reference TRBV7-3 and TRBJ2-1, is GAGVSQTPSNKVTEKGKYVELRCDPISGHTALYWYRQSLGQGPEFLIYFQGTGAADDSGLPNDRFFAVRPEGSVSTLKIQRTERGDSAVYLCASSLLGLAGEQFFGPGTRLTVL.

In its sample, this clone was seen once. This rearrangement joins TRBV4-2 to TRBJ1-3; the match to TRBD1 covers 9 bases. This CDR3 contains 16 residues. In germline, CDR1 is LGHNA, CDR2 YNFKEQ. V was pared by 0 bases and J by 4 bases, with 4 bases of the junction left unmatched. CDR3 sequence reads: CASSQEWTGAGNTIYF. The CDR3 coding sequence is TGTGCCAGCAGCCAAGAATGGACAGGGGCGGGAAACACCATATATTTT.

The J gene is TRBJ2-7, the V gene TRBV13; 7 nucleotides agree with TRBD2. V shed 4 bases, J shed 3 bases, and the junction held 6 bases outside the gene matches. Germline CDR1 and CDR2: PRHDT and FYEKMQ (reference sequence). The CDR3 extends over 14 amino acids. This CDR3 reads CASSSRDYSYEQYF. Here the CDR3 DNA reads TGTGCCAGCAGCTCCCGGGACTACAGCTACGAGCAGTACTTC.

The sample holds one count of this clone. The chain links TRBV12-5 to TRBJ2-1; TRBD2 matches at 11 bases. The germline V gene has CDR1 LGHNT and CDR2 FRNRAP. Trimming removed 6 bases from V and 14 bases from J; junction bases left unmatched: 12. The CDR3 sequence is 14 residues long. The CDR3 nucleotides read TGTGCTAGTGGACAAACCGGGACTAGCGGACTAAAGTTCTTC. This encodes CASGQTGTSGLKFF.